Listed here are 29 T cell receptor beta chains from one sample, sequenced in a study of blood T cells in healthy people across ages. With a J-beta primer mix and a sample-barcoded 5' primer, a second PCR ran about 7 to 11 cycles. TCRdb re-called the 5' RACE reads with MiXCR, one entry per CDR3 protein. The sample consists of about 780,000 distinct CDR3 sequences, 46% of them appearing once. The sequenced material came from blood. These receptors were collected from an older man in good health.

This chain links TRBV9 with TRBJ2-1, with 7 bases matching TRBD2. J gave up 1 base and V 2 bases, and 6 bases lay outside the gene matches. CDR1 is SGDLS and CDR2 is YYNGEE in the germline V gene. The CDR3 spans 16 residues. The CDR3 region is CASSVPPSGSYNEQFF. The CDR3 DNA follows: TGTGCCAGCAGCGTGCCTCCTAGCGGATCCTACAATGAGCAGTTCTTC.

The V gene is TRBV13, the J gene TRBJ2-3; D unresolved. V dropped 2 bases and J dropped 10 bases, with 7 bases sitting between them. The CDR3 runs 11 residues. Germline CDR1 and CDR2: PRHDT and FYEKMQ (reference sequence). CDR3 sequence reads: CASSLRVAQYF. The CDR3 DNA follows: TGTGCCAGCAGCTTACGCGTGGCGCAGTATTTT.

This clonotype was detected a few times. The gene calls are TRBV29-1 and TRBJ1-4, with 8 bases lining up with TRBD1. V dropped 6 bases and J dropped 7; count of bases not matched to a gene: 13. CDR3 size: 15 residues. Per germline, CDR1 SQVTM and CDR2 ANQGSEA. The CDR3 sequence: CSVARTGNLGEKLFF. The CDR3 bases are TGCAGCGTGGCTAGGACAGGGAATCTCGGTGAAAAACTGTTTTTT.

The J gene is TRBJ2-5, the V gene TRBV10-3; TRBD2 agrees at 12 bases. The junction had 10 bases not matched to a gene; V was cut back by 9 bases and J by 11 bases. CDR1 is ENHRY, CDR2 SYGVKD, per germline. The CDR3 is 13 residues long. For the CDR3, the DNA is TGTGCCATAGGACTAGCGGGATCCAATGAGCAGTACTTC. Its translation is CAIGLAGSNEQYF.

The chain recombines TRBV20-1 with TRBJ2-4; a weak D match, TRBD2 (6 bases). Trimming shortened V by 0 bases and J by 13 bases, and 22 bases separated the two germline ends. CDR1 DFQATT and CDR2 SNEGSKA come from the germline V gene (reference sequence). This CDR3 spans 15 amino acids. The CDR3 DNA follows: TGCAGTGCTAGAGATCGGGTAGCGGCCTGGGGAGAGCAGTACTTC. Amino acid sequence: CSARDRVAAWGEQYF.

This chain connects TRBV6-5 to TRBJ2-7; possible D gene TRBD2, 6 bases. The better agreement between TRBJ2-5 and the DNA end casts doubt on the J call. Per the germline V gene, CDR1 is MNHEY and CDR2 is SVGAGI. The CDR3 is made up of 16 amino acids. The CDR3 bases are TGTGCCAGCAGTTACTCTTACGGGAGCGCAATGGAGACCCAGTACTTC. Its protein is CASSYSYGSAMETQYF.

The chain recombines TRBV20-1 with TRBJ2-1, with D possibly being TRBD1 or TRBD2 (5 bases each). From germline, CDR1 is DFQATT and CDR2 SNEGSKA (reference sequence). V was trimmed by 5 bases and J by 4 bases, leaving 15 bases between them. The CDR3 totals 14 residues. The CDR3 coding sequence is TGCAGTGCTCCCACTACTGGGGGATACAATGAGCAGTTCTTC. It specifies CSAPTTGGYNEQFF.

The chain has TRBV20-1 and TRBJ2-3; 8 positions agree with TRBD2. Germline assignment: CDR1 DFQATT and CDR2 SNEGSKA (reference sequence). The CDR3 length is 16 residues. V dropped 0 bases and J dropped 3; count of bases not matched to a gene: 8. The CDR3 loop is CSARDFGSGRTDTQYF. CDR3 nucleotides: TGCAGTGCTAGAGATTTTGGAAGCGGGAGAACAGATACGCAGTATTTT.

The chain links TRBV18 to TRBJ2-5; no clear D gene. CDR1 is KGHSH and CDR2 is LQKENI in the germline V gene. V lost 2 bases and J 3 bases, leaving 10 bases between the germline ends. There are 14 residues in the CDR3. The CDR3: CASSPRLEEETQYF. In DNA, the CDR3 is TGTGCCAGCTCACCAAGGCTAGAAGAAGAGACCCAGTACTTC.

This clonotype was seen more than once but under ten times. The chain combines TRBV7-2 with TRBJ2-1, with TRBD2 matching over 10 bases. The V gene end was trimmed by 1 base and the J gene end by 11 bases; junction bases not matched to a gene: 5. From germline, CDR1 is SGHTA and CDR2 FQGNSA. This CDR3 is built from 14 residues. The DNA of the CDR3 is TGTGCCAGCAGCTTAGTACTAGCGGGAAGTCAGCAGTTCTTC. It translates to CASSLVLAGSQQFF.

This clonotype was observed a handful of times. The chain has TRBV6-5 and TRBJ2-1; 8 positions match TRBD2. Losses at the gene ends were 6 bases for V and 8 bases for J; bases not matched to a gene: 12. This CDR3 is 15 amino acids long. Germline assignment: CDR1 MNHEY and CDR2 SVGAGI. The CDR3 spells CASRFDGTSLDEQFF. CDR3 coding DNA: TGTGCCAGCAGGTTTGATGGGACTAGTCTAGATGAGCAGTTCTTC.

The chain has TRBV13 and TRBJ1-5, with 7 positions matching TRBD1. The CDR3 is made up of 16 amino acids. In germline, CDR1 is PRHDT, CDR2 FYEKMQ (reference sequence). Trimming at V came to 8 bases and at J to 1 base, leaving 11 bases not matched to a gene. The CDR3 loop is CASGSRQGMSNQPQHF. Here the CDR3 DNA reads TGTGCCAGCGGCTCCCGACAGGGAATGAGCAATCAGCCCCAGCATTTT.

The J gene is TRBJ1-1, the V gene TRBV5-6, with a weak D call TRBD1 (6 bases). Germline values: CDR1 SGHDT, CDR2 YYEEEE. V lost 1 base, J lost 2 bases, and 18 bases lay in between. The CDR3 runs to 17 residues. The CDR3 nucleotides read TGTGCCAGCAGCTTGATGGACAGCAGAAGTATCAACACTGAAGCTTTCTTT. Translated: CASSLMDSRSINTEAFF.

About this clonotype itself: Just one base apart from a much larger clone, this may be a read error. The chain combines TRBV7-3 with TRBJ2-5; D unresolved. This CDR3 is 12 amino acids long. Trimming shortened V by 5 bases and J by 11 bases, and 15 bases separated the two germline ends. The germline V gene has CDR1 SGHTA and CDR2 FQGTGA. Here the CDR3 reads CASSISLNEQYF. The CDR3 nucleotides read TGTGCCAGCAGCATAAGCCTCAATGAGCAGTACTTC.

J is TRBJ2-1 and V is TRBV20-1, with D unclear. Germline V gives CDR1 DFQATT, CDR2 SNEGSKA (reference sequence). The V end lost 6 bases, the J end lost 0 bases, and 15 bases lay between the germline ends. This CDR3 has 15 amino acids. This CDR3 reads CSANNYWGSYNEQFF. The CDR3 bases are TGCAGTGCAAACAACTACTGGGGCTCCTACAATGAGCAGTTCTTC.

This clonotype showed up just a few times. V and J are TRBV3-1 and TRBJ2-1; D possibly corresponds to TRBD2 (6 bases). The CDR3 extends over 14 amino acids. In germline, CDR1 is LGHDT, CDR2 YNNKEL (reference sequence). Trimming left V 3 bases short and J 7 bases short, with 13 bases between. The CDR3: CASSQGLPTNEQFF. The CDR3, as DNA: TGTGCCAGCAGCCAGGGACTCCCCACAAATGAGCAGTTCTTC.

The chain is built from TRBV10-3 and TRBJ2-7, with D unclear. The CDR3 runs 14 residues. Germline V lookup: CDR1 ENHRY, CDR2 SYGVKD. The CDR3 loop is CASRRTLLTYEQYF. In DNA, the CDR3 is TGTGCTAGCCGCCGCACACTATTAACCTACGAGCAGTACTTC.

CDR3 DNA sequence: TGTGCCAGCAGTTCTTCAGAGAGCTCCTATAATTCACCCCTCCACTTT. Translated: CASSSSESSYNSPLHF. V and J are TRBV27 and TRBJ1-6; D is ambiguous. V was trimmed by 4 bases and J by 0 bases, leaving 10 bases between them. CDR1 MNHEY and CDR2 SMNVEV come from the germline V gene (reference sequence). This CDR3 has 16 amino acids.

V usage is TRBV7-3 and J usage is TRBJ2-3, with TRBD2 matching over 7 bases. Germline lookup yields CDR1 SGHTA and CDR2 FQGTGA. The V and J ends lost 1 base and 0 bases, in that order; junction bases with no gene match: 7. This CDR3 is 17 amino acids long. Here the CDR3 DNA reads TGTGCCAGCAGCTTAAGGGCTAGCGGACTTAGCACAGATACGCAGTATTTT. Translating it yields CASSLRASGLSTDTQYF.

The rearrangement joins TRBV6-6 to TRBJ2-1; TRBD1 matches 9 bases. This CDR3 spans 16 amino acids. J lost 7 bases, V lost 0 bases, and 7 bases had no gene match. CDR1 is MNHNY and CDR2 is SVGAGI in the germline V gene (reference sequence). CDR3 in amino acids: CASSYSIWDRVNEQFF. CDR3 nucleotide sequence: TGTGCCAGCAGTTACTCGATTTGGGACAGGGTAAATGAGCAGTTCTTC.

About this clonotype itself: A junction end diverges from the germline sequence, so it may reflect a read error. The V and J genes are TRBV7-9 and TRBJ2-1; TRBD2 matches at 13 bases. The length of the CDR3 is 17 residues. Germline V gives CDR1 SEHNR, CDR2 FQNEAQ (reference sequence). CDR3 DNA sequence: TGTACCAGCACCGATACTAGCGGGAGGGAACCCTACAATGAGCAGTTCTTC. Translated: CTSTDTSGREPYNEQFF.

This clonotype was counted between two and nine times. This chain links TRBV30 with TRBJ2-1; D is perhaps TRBD2 (6 bases). CDR1 is GTSNPN, CDR2 SVGIG, per germline (reference sequence). V lost 3 bases and J lost 0, with 6 bases in between. CDR3 length: 13 amino acids. The chain's CDR3 is CAWRTSSYNEQFF. The CDR3 bases are TGTGCCTGGAGGACTAGCTCCTACAATGAGCAGTTCTTC.

Note on this clonotype: The junction departs from the called germline gene at one end, perhaps through a read error. The genes are TRBV3-1 and TRBJ1-2, with D maybe TRBD1 (6 bases). The CDR3 covers 14 residues. Germline CDR1 reads LGHDT; CDR2 reads YNNKEL (reference sequence). For the CDR3, the DNA is TGTGCCAGCAGCCAAGAGGCAGGGGCAAATGGCTGCACCTTC. This codes for CASSQEAGANGCTF. The full variable domain, rest sourced from reference TRBV3-1 and TRBJ1-2, is DTAVSQTPKYLVTQMGNDKSIKCEQNLGHDTMYWYKQDSKKFLKIMFSYNNKELIINETVPNRFSPKSPDKAHLNLHINSLELGDSAVYFCASSQEAGANGCTFGSGTRLTVV.

V is TRBV5-8 and J is TRBJ2-7; 7 bases are a match to TRBD2. J lost 7 bases, V lost 5 bases, and 9 bases had no gene match. The CDR3 is 13 residues long. In germline, CDR1 is SGHTS, CDR2 YDEGEE. The CDR3, as DNA: TGTGCCAGCAGTTATCGCGGGAGAGGAGAGCAGTACTTC. The encoded protein is CASSYRGRGEQYF.

This clonotype was counted between two and nine times. The chain recombines TRBV7-6 with TRBJ2-5, with 7 bases lining up with TRBD2. J gave up 4 bases and V 2 bases, and 13 bases lay outside the gene matches. Germline CDR1 SGHVS, CDR2 FNYEAQ. The CDR3 is 17 amino acids. The CDR3 loop is CASSLTAVRGDLETQYF. CDR3 coding DNA: TGTGCCAGCAGCTTAACTGCCGTCCGGGGGGATTTAGAGACCCAGTACTTC.

Notes on this clonotype: With a much larger clone just one base away, this may be a read error. V and J are TRBV7-3 and TRBJ2-5, with D maybe TRBD2 (7 bases). The J call may be wrong; the DNA end is better matched by TRBJ2-7. The V gene's germline CDR1 is SGHTA and CDR2 FQGTGA. The CDR3 runs to 15 residues. Here the CDR3 reads CASSSDVGGGPEQYF. In DNA form, the CDR3 reads TGTGCCAGCAGCTCCGATGTGGGAGGGGGACCCGAGCAGTACTTC.

The chain joins TRBV2 to TRBJ2-3; 9 bases line up with TRBD2. V was clipped by 2 bases and J by 2 bases; unmatched bases: 2. This CDR3 has 15 amino acids. The germline CDR1 and CDR2 sequences are SNHLY and FYNNEI. This CDR3 reads CASSERTSDTDTQYF. CDR3 DNA: TGTGCCAGCAGTGAAAGGACTAGCGACACAGATACGCAGTATTTT. Supplemented by reference TRBV2 and TRBJ2-3, the full variable domain reads EPEVTQTPSHQVTQMGQEVILRCVPISNHLYFYWYRQILGQKVEFLVSFYNNEISEKSEIFDDQFSVERPDGSNFTLKIRSTKLEDSAMYFCASSERTSDTDTQYFGPGTRLTVL.

This sequence joins TRBV24-1 and TRBJ2-3; 8 positions agree with TRBD2. The CDR3 sequence is 16 residues long. Germline V gene sequence: CDR1 KGHDR, CDR2 SFDVKD. Trimming took 4 bases from V and 8 from J; bases not matched to a gene: 13. The DNA for the CDR3 is TGTGCCACCAGTGACGGGACTAGACATGTCTCCGGTACGCAGTATTTT. As protein: CATSDGTRHVSGTQYF.

CDR3 sequence: CASSHGTRYNEQFF. The CDR3 DNA reads as TGTGCCAGCAGCCATGGGACTAGGTACAATGAGCAGTTCTTC. The rearrangement uses TRBV7-9 and TRBJ2-1; 8 nucleotides agree with TRBD2. The CDR3 covers 14 residues. V was pared by 5 bases and J by 4 bases, with 4 bases of the junction left unmatched. Germline-derived CDR1 and CDR2 are SEHNR and FQNEAQ (reference sequence).